This entry lists 8 T cell receptor beta chains sequenced from one sample in a study of blood T cell repertoires in COVID-19. Generated by immunoSEQ multiplex PCR, the TCRdb table keeps only in-frame clones and is missing some. The sample holds about 240,000 clones; approximately 80% are singletons and the top ten take roughly 3.4%. What was sequenced was peripheral blood. The receptors here all came from a woman aged 18-29 years with acute or convalescent COVID-19.

The chain uses TRBV7-2 and TRBJ2-3, with 8 bases matching TRBD2. This CDR3 comprises 17 residues. V was clipped by 2 bases and J by 1 base; unmatched bases: 8. Germline values: CDR1 SGHTA, CDR2 FQGNSA. This chain's CDR3 is CASSLRVAGGGTDTQYF. As DNA, the CDR3 is TGTGCCAGCAGCTTAAGAGTCGCGGGAGGCGGCACAGATACGCAGTATTTT. Combining the CDR3 with reference TRBV7-2 and TRBJ2-3 gives the whole variable domain GAGVSQSPSNKVTEKGKDVELRCDPISGHTALYWYRQSLGQGLEFLIYFQGNSAPDKSGLPSDRFSAERTGGSVSTLTIQRTQQEDSAVYLCASSLRVAGGGTDTQYFGPGTRLTVL.

The chain uses TRBV6-5 and TRBJ2-6; D uncertain. Trimming took 5 bases from V and 1 from J, leaving 9 bases between them. The V gene's germline CDR1 is MNHEY and CDR2 SVGAGI. CDR3 size: 15 residues. The CDR3 sequence is CASSRTQSGANVLTF. CDR3 nucleotide sequence: TGTGCCAGCAGTCGAACACAGTCTGGGGCCAACGTCCTGACTTTC.

This rearrangement joins TRBV10-3 to TRBJ1-2, with a tentative D call TRBD1 (6 bases). Germline CDR1 reads ENHRY; CDR2 reads SYGVKD. The CDR3 totals 16 residues. Trimming pared 3 bases from V and 1 base from J, leaving 15 bases between. The CDR3 sequence: CAISDPKDRFNYGYTF. DNA for the CDR3: TGTGCCATCAGTGACCCAAAGGACAGATTTAACTATGGCTACACCTTC.

The rearrangement joins TRBV28 to TRBJ2-7; 10 bases line up with TRBD2. The CDR3 is 13 residues long. Losses at the gene ends were 5 bases for V and 5 bases for J; bases not matched to a gene: 3. Germline V gene sequence: CDR1 MDHEN, CDR2 SYDVKM. The CDR3 spells CASSPGTSDEQYF. The DNA of the CDR3 is TGTGCCAGCAGTCCCGGGACTAGCGACGAGCAGTACTTC.

This clone showed up just a few times. The chain joins TRBV2 to TRBJ2-7, with 8 bases identical to TRBD2. With V trimmed by 6 bases and J by 6 bases, 13 bases remained unmatched. The germline gives CDR1 SNHLY, CDR2 FYNNEI. CDR3 length: 15 residues. CDR3 DNA: TGTGCCAGCAGGTACACTAGCGGACCCAGGACCGAGCAGTACTTC. Protein sequence: CASRYTSGPRTEQYF.

This clone was recorded once. The chain uses TRBV29-1 and TRBJ1-3, with TRBD1 matching 7 bases. Germline CDR1 reads SQVTM; CDR2 reads ANQGSEA. Trimming took 6 bases from V and 2 from J; bases not matched to a gene: 7. CDR3 length: 14 amino acids. Written as DNA, the CDR3 is TGCAGCGTAAGGACAGGTTTGGCTGGAAACACCATATATTTT. Protein product: CSVRTGLAGNTIYF.

The V gene is TRBV6-2 or TRBV6-3, the J gene TRBJ2-5; TRBD2 agrees at 9 bases. The V gene's germline CDR1 is MNHEY and CDR2 SVGEGT. There are 14 residues in the CDR3. The junction had 3 bases not matched to a gene; V was cut back by 2 bases and J by 5 bases. The CDR3 coding sequence is TGTGCCAGCAGTTACGCGGGAGGGCTGGAGACCCAGTACTTC. It encodes CASSYAGGLETQYF.

The rearrangement joins TRBV28 to TRBJ1-6; D is unclear. Germline V gene data show CDR1 as MDHEN and CDR2 as SYDVKM. V lost 3 bases and J 11 bases, leaving 8 bases between the germline ends. CDR3 size: 12 residues. The CDR3 region is CASSFEQAPLHF. CDR3 DNA sequence: TGTGCCAGCAGTTTCGAGCAGGCACCCCTCCACTTT.